These 22 T cell receptor beta chains share one sample of origin, sequenced in a study of T-cell reconstitution after alpha-beta-depleted transplantation in children. A TCRbeta library incorporating unique molecular identifiers was prepared. TCRdb re-called the PCR reads through MiXCR, storing one row per CDR3 protein. The sample yields fewer than 550,000 distinct CDR3 sequences, over 10% seen once. This sample comprised PBMCs, mostly from graft donor cells, obtained 180 days after TCRalphabeta/CD19-depleted stem cell transplant. The receptor source for this set is a female patient aged 2-9 years who had a stem cell transplant for aplastic anemia, so the T cells may come from the graft donor.

This clonotype was recorded a few times. The V gene is TRBV6-1, the J gene TRBJ1-2; 7 positions agree with TRBD1. There are 16 residues in the CDR3. J was trimmed by 4 bases and V by 7 bases; bases with no gene match: 15. Germline CDR1 and CDR2: MNHNS and SASEGT. The CDR3 is CASIYLGAGGSYGYTF. CDR3 sequence (DNA): TGTGCCAGCATCTACCTCGGGGCAGGGGGAAGCTATGGCTACACCTTC.

The gene calls are TRBV5-1 and TRBJ2-7; 8 bases fit TRBD2. The length of the CDR3 is 15 residues. The V gene's germline CDR1 is SGHRS and CDR2 YFSETQ. The V segment lost 4 bases and the J segment 3 bases; nucleotides outside the gene matches: 9. CDR3 region: CASSRGGLADYEQYF. The CDR3 bases are TGCGCCAGCAGCCGGGGGGGCCTAGCGGACTACGAGCAGTACTTC. Variable domain in full (rest from reference TRBV5-1 and TRBJ2-7): KAGVTQTPRYLIKTRGQQVTLSCSPISGHRSVSWYQQTPGQGLQFLFEYFSETQRNKGNFPGRFSGRQFSNSRSEMNVSTLELGDSALYLCASSRGGLADYEQYFGPGTRLTVT.

This chain uses TRBV4-2 with TRBJ2-7; TRBD2 aligns across 8 bases. This CDR3 is built from 17 residues. The V gene end was trimmed by 5 bases and the J gene end by 0 bases; junction bases not matched to a gene: 12. CDR1 and CDR2 from the germline V gene are LGHNA and YNFKEQ. DNA for the CDR3: TGTGCCAGCAGCGACCGCCTACCGGGAGGGTACTCCTACGAGCAGTACTTC. Translated, it gives CASSDRLPGGYSYEQYF.

This clonotype was found many times. DNA for the CDR3: TGTGCCAGCAGTCCAAAAGAGACCCAGTACTTC. This gives the protein CASSPKETQYF. V and J are TRBV7-2 and TRBJ2-5, with D hard to call. The CDR3 runs to 11 residues. Trimming took 6 bases from V and 3 from J, leaving 5 bases between them. Germline V gene lookup returns CDR1 SGHTA and CDR2 FQGNSA.

In this sample, this clonotype turned up a few times. The V gene is TRBV7-8, the J gene TRBJ2-1; weak D call: TRBD1 (6 bases). V was cut by 5 bases and J by 9 bases, with 17 bases left in between. The CDR3 loop spans 14 amino acids. Per germline, CDR1 SGHVS and CDR2 FQNEAQ. DNA of the CDR3: TGTGCCAGCAGCCCCAGGACAGTCAGTACTGAGCAGTTCTTC. Residues: CASSPRTVSTEQFF.

This clonotype was observed a few times. The V call is TRBV24-1, the J call TRBJ2-1; 8 bases align to TRBD2. The germline V gene encodes CDR1 KGHDR and CDR2 SFDVKD. This CDR3 has 11 amino acids. J gave up 12 bases and V 6 bases, and 3 bases lay outside the gene matches. CDR3 residues: CATSSGGGQFF. The CDR3 DNA follows: TGTGCCACCAGTAGCGGGGGCGGGCAGTTCTTC.

This clonotype was detected only once. The rearrangement links TRBV5-8 to TRBJ1-2; D remains ambiguous. CDR3 length equals 14 residues. V lost 0 bases, J lost 4 bases, and 10 bases lay in between. CDR1 and CDR2 (germline): SGHTS, YDEGEE. The CDR3: CASSLETVGYGYTF. CDR3 DNA sequence: TGTGCCAGCAGCTTGGAAACAGTCGGCTATGGCTACACCTTC.

This clonotype was recorded a few times. V gene TRBV30 combines with J gene TRBJ2-5, with 9 nucleotides matching TRBD1. J was trimmed by 5 bases and V by 2 bases; bases with no gene match: 3. CDR1 and CDR2 (germline): GTSNPN, SVGIG (reference sequence). The length of the CDR3 is 13 residues. CDR3 DNA: TGTGCCTGGAGTTCACAGGGGGCCGAGACCCAGTACTTC. Its translation: CAWSSQGAETQYF.

The V call is TRBV11-2, the J call TRBJ2-1; 8 bases agree with TRBD2. The CDR3 has 16 residues. CDR1 and CDR2 from the germline V gene are SGHAT and FQNNGV. Unmatched junction bases numbered 4, after V lost 0 bases and J lost 3 bases. As DNA, the CDR3 is TGTGCCAGCAGCTTAGAAGCGGGGGAACACTACAATGAGCAGTTCTTC. Its translation is CASSLEAGEHYNEQFF. Drawing the rest from reference TRBV11-2 and TRBJ2-1, the complete variable domain is EAGVAQSPRYKIIEKRQSVAFWCNPISGHATLYWYQQILGQGPKLLIQFQNNGVVDDSQLPKDRFSAERLKGVDSTLKIQPAKLEDSAVYLCASSLEAGEHYNEQFFGPGTRLTVL.

This clonotype was seen a handful of times. The genes are TRBV10-3 and TRBJ1-1, with D uncertain. Germline assignment: CDR1 ENHRY and CDR2 SYGVKD. Trimming removed 4 bases at V and 1 base at J, with 7 bases between. CDR3 length: 13 residues. CDR3 DNA: TGTGCCATCAGTGGAGCAAGGAACACTGAAGCTTTCTTT. Protein product: CAISGARNTEAFF.

The sample holds a few counts of this clonotype. The chain links TRBV20-1 to TRBJ2-1, with D possibly matching TRBD1 (5 bases). Germline CDR1 is DFQATT and CDR2 is SNEGSKA (reference sequence). V was clipped by 2 bases and J by 3 bases, with 14 bases between them. The CDR3 spans 15 residues. CDR3 residues: CSARKDEQDYNEQFF. Here the CDR3 DNA reads TGCAGTGCTAGAAAAGATGAACAGGACTACAATGAGCAGTTCTTC.

This clonotype was counted many times. The CDR3 nucleotides read TGCGCCAGCAGCCAAGAACCACGACTAAGAGAGACCCAGTACTTC. It codes for CASSQEPRLRETQYF. This chain joins TRBV4-3 and TRBJ2-5, with D possibly matching TRBD2 (5 bases). The CDR3 loop spans 15 amino acids. V was clipped by 0 bases and J by 4 bases, with 12 bases between them. Germline lookup yields CDR1 LGHNA and CDR2 YSLEER.

This clonotype has a handful of counts. V usage is TRBV5-6 and J usage is TRBJ2-2; D may correspond to TRBD1 or TRBD2 (5 bases each). The CDR3 runs to 16 residues. With 5 bases removed from V and 7 bases from J, the gap between germline ends came to 21 bases. CDR1 is SGHDT, CDR2 YYEEEE, per germline. CDR3 loop: CASSSPGPWGNGELFF. The CDR3, as DNA: TGTGCCAGCAGTTCCCCGGGACCTTGGGGAAACGGGGAGCTGTTTTTT.

This chain connects TRBV20-1 to TRBJ2-7; 11 bases align to TRBD2. The CDR3 runs to 17 residues. The V segment lost 0 bases and the J segment 10 bases; nucleotides outside the gene matches: 17. Germline assignment: CDR1 DFQATT and CDR2 SNEGSKA (reference sequence). The CDR3 nucleotides are TGCAGTGCTAGAGATCAAAGTCTAGCGGGAGGTTTCGATACCCAGTACTTC. Amino acid sequence: CSARDQSLAGGFDTQYF.

The gene calls are TRBV7-2 and TRBJ1-2; D remains unclear. Germline values: CDR1 SGHTA, CDR2 FQGNSA. V was cut by 4 bases and J by 4 bases, with 13 bases left in between. The CDR3 totals 14 residues. This chain's CDR3 is CASSSARATYGYTF. CDR3 in DNA: TGTGCCAGCAGCTCCGCCCGGGCTACCTATGGCTACACCTTC.

This clonotype was seen repeatedly, ten times or more. The chain employs TRBV20-1 and TRBJ2-7; perhaps TRBD2 as D (5 bases). Per the germline V gene, CDR1 is DFQATT and CDR2 is SNEGSKA (reference sequence). The CDR3 is made up of 10 amino acids. V lost 7 bases, J lost 5 bases, and 9 bases lay in between. In nucleotides, the CDR3 is TGCAGTGGCCAGAGGGACGAGCAGTACTTC. It yields the protein CSGQRDEQYF.

Many counts were recorded for this clonotype. The chain recombines TRBV29-1 with TRBJ2-2; the match to TRBD2 covers 8 bases. V lost 2 bases, J lost 4 bases, and 12 bases stayed unmatched. CDR3 size: 17 residues. CDR1 SQVTM and CDR2 ANQGSEA come from the germline V gene. CDR3 loop: CSVEYAAGGRGTGELFF. DNA of the CDR3: TGCAGCGTTGAATACGCGGCGGGAGGCCGTGGCACCGGGGAGCTGTTTTTT.

This clonotype was detected only a few times. The chain is built from TRBV29-1 and TRBJ1-1, with 8 bases lining up with TRBD1. The germline V gene encodes CDR1 SQVTM and CDR2 ANQGSEA. V gave up 0 bases and J gave up 5 bases; unmatched junction bases: 8. The CDR3 has 15 amino acids. The CDR3 DNA is TGCAGCGTTGAAGAGACAGGGGCGGCTCGTACTGAAGCTTTCTTT. As protein: CSVEETGAARTEAFF.

V usage is TRBV18 and J usage is TRBJ2-1, with a tentative D call TRBD2 (5 bases). The CDR3 consists of 15 residues. Per the germline V gene, CDR1 is KGHSH and CDR2 is LQKENI. With 1 base removed from V and 8 bases from J, the gap between germline ends came to 15 bases. In nucleotides, the CDR3 is TGTGCCAGCTCACCACAACCATCCGGGAACGATGAGCAGTTCTTC. Amino acid sequence: CASSPQPSGNDEQFF.

This clonotype was counted between two and nine times. The rearrangement joins TRBV28 to TRBJ2-7; D may be TRBD2 (6 bases). The CDR3 loop spans 15 amino acids. The V end was cut by 4 bases, the J end by 0 bases, with 13 bases between. Germline CDR1 and CDR2: MDHEN and SYDVKM. CDR3 residues: CASSSLAKGSYEQYF. The CDR3 DNA sequence: TGTGCCAGCAGTTCCCTAGCGAAGGGCTCCTACGAGCAGTACTTC.

This clonotype appeared a few times. V is TRBV4-3 and J is TRBJ2-1, with D tentatively TRBD2 (6 bases). Per germline, CDR1 LGHNA and CDR2 YSLEER. Trimming shortened V by 1 base and J by 8 bases, and 15 bases separated the two germline ends. The CDR3 contains 15 residues. The CDR3 loop is CASSQVDAGWDEQFF. As DNA, the CDR3 is TGCGCCAGCAGCCAAGTCGACGCGGGATGGGATGAGCAGTTCTTC.

This sequence joins TRBV5-6 and TRBJ2-1; a possible D gene is TRBD2 (6 bases). Germline-derived CDR1 and CDR2 are SGHDT and YYEEEE. CDR3 length: 14 amino acids. The germline V and J ends were trimmed by 4 bases and 2 bases, with 10 bases remaining between them. The CDR3 loop reads CASSGRMTYNEQFF. CDR3 in DNA: TGTGCCAGCAGCGGGAGGATGACCTACAATGAGCAGTTCTTC.